The clone carrying this TCR beta chain was detected many times. This record belongs to a study of neurological immune-mediated disorders. Sorted libraries were derived from approximately 990,000 CD4+ or CD8+ T cells. TCRdb fed the 5' RACE reads into MiXCR, producing one record per CDR3 protein. The table shows tens of thousands of distinct CDR3 sequences, with nearly 6.5% occurring only once. Germline CDR1 is MDHEN and CDR2 is SYDVKM. V lost 2 bases, J lost 4 bases, and 12 bases lay in between. The CDR3 has 15 residues. Sequencing input: CD4+ T cells from blood. The receptor comes from a woman in her thirties or forties in good health. This chain connects TRBV28 to TRBJ2-1; D perhaps matches TRBD2 (5 bases). The CDR3: CASSLIALRYNEQFF. For the CDR3, the DNA is TGTGCCAGCAGTTTAATAGCGCTGCGTTACAATGAGCAGTTCTTC.